Below are 32 T cell receptor beta chains sequenced from a single sample in a study of shared clonotypes between healthy human individuals. Libraries were prepared by immunoSEQ multiplex PCR; TCRdb keeps only in-frame clonotypes and omits some of them. The data hold millions of clones, with 85% to 95% observed a single time. The specimen sequenced was naive CD4+ T cells sorted from blood. Described subset: CD45RA+ positively selected. The receptor set was obtained from a man aged 18-30 years in good health.

The rearrangement links TRBV5-1 to TRBJ2-5; 12 nucleotides align to TRBD2. There are 17 residues in the CDR3. V dropped 3 bases and J dropped 1; count of bases not matched to a gene: 7. Germline-derived CDR1 and CDR2 are SGHRS and YFSETQ. The CDR3 is CASSSRLAGAFQETQYF. Here the CDR3 DNA reads TGCGCCAGCAGCTCCAGACTAGCGGGAGCCTTCCAAGAGACCCAGTACTTC. The full variable domain, its missing parts supplied by reference TRBV5-1 and TRBJ2-5, is KAGVTQTPRYLIKTRGQQVTLSCSPISGHRSVSWYQQTPGQGLQFLFEYFSETQRNKGNFPGRFSGRQFSNSRSEMNVSTLELGDSALYLCASSSRLAGAFQETQYFGPGTRLLVL.

The V and J genes are TRBV18 and TRBJ2-7; 7 nucleotides match TRBD1. The germline gives CDR1 KGHSH, CDR2 LQKENI. This CDR3 is 16 amino acids long. Trimming cost V 0 bases and J 0 bases; bases outside gene matches: 5. CDR3 region: CASSPPSGQSSYEQYF. In nucleotides, the CDR3 is TGTGCCAGCTCACCACCGTCGGGACAGTCCTCCTACGAGCAGTACTTC. Combining the CDR3 with reference TRBV18 and TRBJ2-7 gives the whole variable domain NAGVMQNPRHLVRRRGQEARLRCSPMKGHSHVYWYRQLPEEGLKFMVYLQKENIIDESGMPKERFSAEFPKEGPSILRIQQVVRGDSAAYFCASSPPSGQSSYEQYFGPGTRLTVT.

The V call is TRBV12-5, the J call TRBJ2-3, with 7 bases fitting TRBD1. CDR3 length: 15 amino acids. The germline V gene encodes CDR1 LGHNT and CDR2 FRNRAP. The V and J ends lost 7 bases and 4 bases, in that order; junction bases with no gene match: 11. CDR3 sequence: CASALDRVNADTQYF. DNA of the CDR3: TGTGCTAGTGCCTTAGACAGGGTCAATGCAGATACGCAGTATTTT.

V and J are TRBV28 and TRBJ2-1, with D perhaps TRBD1 (5 bases). The ends were cut back, 5 bases at V and 7 bases at J, with 18 bases in the middle. This CDR3 has 15 residues. Germline V gene sequence: CDR1 MDHEN, CDR2 SYDVKM. The CDR3 coding sequence is TGTGCCAGCAGTCTTTTAGGGGCGAGAGAGAATGAGCAGTTCTTC. Translation gives CASSLLGARENEQFF.

This clone was observed once. The CDR3 loop reads CAISDSVGPINYGYTF. Written as DNA, the CDR3 is TGTGCCATCAGTGACTCCGTGGGGCCGATAAACTATGGCTACACCTTC. V and J are TRBV10-3 and TRBJ1-2; tentative D call: TRBD1 (5 bases). Germline lookup yields CDR1 ENHRY and CDR2 SYGVKD. The CDR3 spans 16 residues. The germline V and J ends were trimmed by 3 bases and 2 bases, with 16 bases remaining between them.

The rearrangement uses TRBV6-1 and TRBJ1-3, with 9 bases aligning to TRBD1. The V and J ends lost 4 bases and 0 bases, in that order; junction bases with no gene match: 1. The CDR3 consists of 15 residues. Looked up from germline, CDR1 is MNHNS and CDR2 is SASEGT. CDR3 in DNA: TGTGCCAGCAGTGCGGGACAGGGCTCTGGAAACACCATATATTTT. This encodes CASSAGQGSGNTIYF.

V and J are TRBV28 and TRBJ2-6; 8 nucleotides line up with TRBD1. J was trimmed by 1 base and V by 3 bases; bases with no gene match: 2. Germline CDR1 reads MDHEN; CDR2 reads SYDVKM. The CDR3 is made up of 16 amino acids. The CDR3 spells CASSLNRGSGANVLTF. CDR3 DNA sequence: TGTGCCAGCAGTTTGAACAGGGGGTCTGGGGCCAACGTCCTGACTTTC.

With respect to this clone: The sample carries other DNA sequences with the same CDR3. The chain has TRBV10-3 and TRBJ2-5; D unresolved. The germline V gene has CDR1 ENHRY and CDR2 SYGVKD. This CDR3 comprises 14 residues. Trimming removed 2 bases at V and 2 bases at J, with 9 bases between. This chain's CDR3 is CAISEGVGQETQYF. CDR3 nucleotides: TGTGCCATCAGTGAGGGGGTCGGACAAGAGACCCAGTACTTC.

This clone was counted a single time. The sample carries other DNA sequences with the same CDR3. The chain is built from TRBV5-4 and TRBJ2-7; a possible D gene is TRBD2 (5 bases). The CDR3 is 12 residues long. In germline, CDR1 is SGHNT, CDR2 YYREEE (reference sequence). V was cut by 0 bases and J by 7 bases, with 8 bases left in between. CDR3 coding DNA: TGTGCCAGCAGCTTGGATTCGGGGGAGCAGTACTTC. It encodes CASSLDSGEQYF. The full variable domain, in which reference TRBV5-4 and TRBJ2-7 provide the parts outside the CDR3, is ETGVTQSPTHLIKTRGQQVTLRCSSQSGHNTVSWYQQALGQGPQFIFQYYREEENGRGNFPPRFSGLQFPNYSSELNVNALELDDSALYLCASSLDSGEQYFGPGTRLTVT.

Details on this clone: An end of the junction does not agree with germline; a read error may underlie this. This chain joins TRBV9 and TRBJ2-5; D is possibly TRBD1 or TRBD2 (5 bases each). The CDR3 has 14 amino acids. Germline V gene sequence: CDR1 SGDLS, CDR2 YYNGEE. The CDR3 DNA reads TGTGCCAGCAGCAAGGGACCCCACCAGGAGACCCAGTACTTC. It specifies CASSKGPHQETQYF.

CDR3 coding DNA: TGCGCCAGCAGCTTGGAGGGCTTAGCAACTAATGAAAAACTGTTTTTT. Translation gives CASSLEGLATNEKLFF. The chain links TRBV5-1 to TRBJ1-4; D gene unclear. Trimming took off 0 bases at V and 0 bases at J, with 9 bases between the two ends. CDR1 is SGHRS, CDR2 YFSETQ, per germline. This CDR3 region has 16 residues.

V usage is TRBV15 and J usage is TRBJ2-7; D unclear. Trimming cost V 1 base and J 3 bases, with 13 bases left between them. Germline CDR1 and CDR2: LNHNV and YYDKDF (reference sequence). The CDR3 sequence is 15 residues long. The CDR3 region has the DNA TGTGCCACCAGCAGAGTTGACAATCCGGGCTACGAGCAGTACTTC. Its translation: CATSRVDNPGYEQYF.

The V and J genes are TRBV28 and TRBJ1-6; D is ambiguous. This CDR3 has 13 amino acids. Trimming stripped 4 bases from V and 4 bases from J, with 5 bases between. Germline loops: CDR1 MDHEN, CDR2 SYDVKM. CDR3 residues: CASSYRYNSPLHF. The CDR3 DNA reads TGTGCCAGCAGTTACCGGTATAATTCACCCCTCCACTTT.

CDR3 amino acids: CASSPEERGLLHF. The DNA of the CDR3 is TGTGCCAGCTCACCAGAGGAGAGGGGTCTCTTGCATTTT. The chain carries TRBV18 and TRBJ1-5; tentatively, D is TRBD1 (5 bases). V was trimmed by 2 bases and J by 15 bases, leaving 17 bases between them. In germline, CDR1 is KGHSH, CDR2 LQKENI. The CDR3 totals 13 residues.

This clone was counted a single time. The chain employs TRBV7-2 and TRBJ2-7, with D perhaps TRBD1 or TRBD2 (5 bases each). Germline CDR1 SGHTA, CDR2 FQGNSA. CDR3 length: 14 residues. Trimming took off 5 bases at V and 1 base at J, with 12 bases between the two ends. CDR3 nucleotide sequence: TGTGCCAGCAGCCCCCGGGACCAATCCTACGAGCAGTACTTC. Its translation is CASSPRDQSYEQYF.

The chain joins TRBV6-1 to TRBJ1-6; D not resolved. The V gene's germline CDR1 is MNHNS and CDR2 SASEGT. V lost 3 bases and J lost 9, with 12 bases in between. The CDR3 length is 14 residues. The CDR3 sequence is CASSERIGFSPLHF. As DNA, the CDR3 is TGTGCCAGCAGTGAGAGGATAGGGTTTTCACCCCTCCACTTT.

This clone was recorded only once. The chain recombines TRBV6-6 with TRBJ1-4, with TRBD1 as a possible D gene (6 bases). CDR1 is MNHNY, CDR2 SVGAGI, per germline (reference sequence). This CDR3 has 15 amino acids. Trimming pared 5 bases from V and 8 bases from J, leaving 18 bases between. CDR3 loop: CASSDLGGGGEKLFF. Written as DNA, the CDR3 is TGTGCCAGCAGTGATCTCGGGGGCGGGGGAGAAAAACTGTTTTTT.

The chain uses TRBV28 and TRBJ2-7, with TRBD1 matching 7 bases. Germline V gene data show CDR1 as MDHEN and CDR2 as SYDVKM. The V gene end was trimmed by 8 bases and the J gene end by 4 bases; junction bases not matched to a gene: 11. The length of the CDR3 is 14 residues. The CDR3 loop reads CASGRTGPLYEQYF. DNA of the CDR3: TGTGCCAGCGGACGGACAGGCCCTCTGTACGAGCAGTACTTC.

The chain has TRBV7-9 and TRBJ2-7; TRBD1 matches at 7 bases. The CDR3 contains 15 residues. V gave up 4 bases and J gave up 2 bases; unmatched junction bases: 8. In germline, CDR1 is SEHNR, CDR2 FQNEAQ (reference sequence). CDR3 DNA: TGTGCCAGCAGCTCGACCCGGGGACAGACCTACGAGCAGTACTTC. Its translation: CASSSTRGQTYEQYF.

The V and J genes are TRBV4-3 and TRBJ2-7, with 12 bases that match TRBD1. This CDR3 has 16 amino acids. Germline-derived CDR1 and CDR2 are LGHNA and YSLEER. V lost 0 bases, J lost 4 bases, and 4 bases stayed unmatched. CDR3 in amino acids: CASSQDTGQGAYEQYF. The CDR3 DNA follows: TGCGCCAGCAGCCAAGATACGGGACAGGGGGCTTACGAGCAGTACTTC.

This chain links TRBV18 with TRBJ2-1; D is possibly TRBD1 (5 bases). The CDR3 covers 13 residues. The V end was cut by 6 bases, the J end by 10 bases, with 16 bases between. The V gene's germline CDR1 is KGHSH and CDR2 LQKENI. CDR3 DNA: TGTGCCAGCTCCCAGGGATCGCTTTACGAGCAGTTCTTC. Protein: CASSQGSLYEQFF.

This clone came up a few times. The J gene is TRBJ1-6, the V gene TRBV5-4; no clear D gene. The CDR3 runs 15 residues. The germline CDR1 and CDR2 sequences are SGHNT and YYREEE (reference sequence). Trimming left V 1 base short and J 9 bases short, with 14 bases between. This CDR3 is CASSLSAGGSSPLHF. As DNA, the CDR3 is TGTGCCAGCAGCTTGTCTGCCGGAGGGAGTTCACCCCTCCACTTT.

This sequence joins TRBV19 and TRBJ2-1; tentative D call: TRBD2 (5 bases). The V gene's germline CDR1 is LNHDA and CDR2 SQIVND (reference sequence). This CDR3 region has 16 residues. V shed 1 base and J shed 7 bases, with 17 bases lying between them. The CDR3 nucleotides read TGTGCCAGTAGTATAGGGTCTAGCAGTTTTCTTAATGAGCAGTTCTTC. Translation: CASSIGSSSFLNEQFF.

J is TRBJ2-7 and V is TRBV7-9; 15 bases are a match to TRBD2. The CDR3 contains 18 residues. The germline CDR1 and CDR2 sequences are SEHNR and FQNEAQ (reference sequence). After removal of 4 bases from V and 0 bases from J, the junction contained 7 bases not matched to a gene. The CDR3 region has the DNA TGTGCCAGCAGCTCCGGACTAGCGGGGGGGGCGGCCTCCTACGAGCAGTACTTC. It translates to CASSSGLAGGAASYEQYF.

As to this clone: Distinct nucleotide sequences in the sample also encode this CDR3. This chain connects TRBV7-2 to TRBJ2-2; D is undetermined. Trimming took off 5 bases at V and 3 bases at J, with 10 bases between the two ends. Per germline, CDR1 SGHTA and CDR2 FQGNSA. The CDR3 sequence is 14 residues long. CDR3 sequence (DNA): TGTGCCAGCAGCCTACGTCCGGACACCGGGGAGCTGTTTTTT. This translates into CASSLRPDTGELFF.

This chain uses TRBV7-9 with TRBJ1-1, with 8 bases fitting TRBD1. The CDR3 is 12 residues long. Germline V gene data show CDR1 as SEHNR and CDR2 as FQNEAQ (reference sequence). The junction had 6 bases not matched to a gene; V was cut back by 5 bases and J by 10 bases. As DNA, the CDR3 is TGTGCCAGCAGCCCCTCTGGGACAGGAGCTTTCTTT. This codes for CASSPSGTGAFF. The full variable domain, its missing parts supplied by reference TRBV7-9 and TRBJ1-1, is DTGVSQNPRHKITKRGQNVTFRCDPISEHNRLYWYRQTLGQGPEFLTYFQNEAQLEKSRLLSDRFSAERPKGSFSTLEIQRTEQGDSAMYLCASSPSGTGAFFGQGTRLTVV.

Concerning this clone: Within the sample, other DNA sequences also encode this same CDR3. The chain carries TRBV6-5 and TRBJ2-2; D is uncertain. The V and J ends lost 9 bases and 2 bases respectively, with 4 bases between them. The length of the CDR3 is 11 residues. Germline V gene lookup returns CDR1 MNHEY and CDR2 SVGAGI. CDR3 in amino acids: CASSNTGELFF. As DNA, the CDR3 is TGTGCCAGTAGTAACACCGGGGAGCTGTTTTTT.

The chain carries TRBV18 and TRBJ2-5, with D perhaps matching TRBD2 (6 bases). Germline values: CDR1 KGHSH, CDR2 LQKENI. Trimming removed 3 bases from V and 3 bases from J, with 11 bases in between. The CDR3 consists of 14 residues. Here the CDR3 reads CASSPGLSEETQYF. CDR3 nucleotide sequence: TGTGCCAGCTCACCGGGACTTTCAGAAGAGACCCAGTACTTC.

The V call is TRBV7-9, the J call TRBJ1-5; possibly TRBD1 for D (5 bases). The CDR3 covers 13 residues. Germline-derived CDR1 and CDR2 are SEHNR and FQNEAQ (reference sequence). Trimming left V 5 bases short and J 11 bases short, with 16 bases between. As DNA, the CDR3 is TGTGCCAGCAGCCCGAGGGGCGGATCGACCCAGCATTTT. It translates to CASSPRGGSTQHF.

The chain recombines TRBV27 with TRBJ2-5; perhaps D is TRBD1 or TRBD2 (5 bases each). This CDR3 is built from 14 residues. Germline CDR1 reads MNHEY; CDR2 reads SMNVEV (reference sequence). Trimming shortened V by 4 bases and J by 5 bases, and 14 bases separated the two germline ends. This chain's CDR3 is CASSSGTPWETQYF. In DNA form, the CDR3 reads TGTGCCAGCAGTTCCGGGACCCCCTGGGAGACCCAGTACTTC.

The CDR3: CASVPVYPGNTIYF. The CDR3 DNA reads TGTGCCAGCGTACCGGTATACCCTGGAAACACCATATATTTT. V usage is TRBV25-1 and J usage is TRBJ1-3; no definite D call. This CDR3 region has 14 residues. Germline values: CDR1 MGHDK, CDR2 SYGVNS. Trimming left V 8 bases short and J 2 bases short, with 13 bases between.

The rearrangement links TRBV19 to TRBJ1-2; TRBD1 is a possible D gene (5 bases). Germline V gene sequence: CDR1 LNHDA, CDR2 SQIVND (reference sequence). The CDR3 has 13 amino acids. Trimming left V 3 bases short and J 8 bases short, with 13 bases between. The CDR3 loop is CASSINRFGGYTF. The CDR3 nucleotides read TGTGCCAGTAGTATTAACAGGTTTGGGGGCTACACCTTC.